This TCR beta chain was sequenced during a study of cytomegalovirus exposure and HLA in healthy donors. Study-level results: Sequencing depth across donors, presence/absence analyses assumed, was roughly uniform. It was likely that a cluster of highly shared sequence variants was a sequencing artifact. The productive fraction for most TCR beta V segments was about 87% or about 30% in an earlier analysis. Among CMV-associated TCR beta chains, most appeared HLA-restricted in a later analysis.

On this clone: Its antigen is currently unknown.

The CDR3 spans 12 residues. Germline lookup yields CDR1 GTSNPN and CDR2 SVGIG (reference sequence). V lost 0 bases and J lost 8, with 10 bases in between. The PCR contained 60 Vbeta and 13 Jbeta primers. The assay was immunoSEQ multiplex PCR, and TCRdb's table has in-frame clones only and misses some. In the table there are some 150,000 clones, over 70% of which are singletons. The sequence came from a man aged 25-45 years in good health and CMV-seronegative. Material: PBMCs. The chain links TRBV30 to TRBJ1-1; a weak D match, TRBD1 (6 bases). The DNA of the CDR3 is TGTGCCTGGAGTGTAAGTCAGGGGGAAGCTTTCTTT. Protein sequence: CAWSVSQGEAFF.